This TCR beta chain was found in a study of tumor-infiltrating lymphocytes in primary liver carcinoma (dated by TCRdb to 2016 to 2017). Study-wide context: The five patients, three men and two women aged 30 to 69 years, had hepatocellular carcinoma (four) or combined HCC and intrahepatic cholangiocarcinoma (one). Agilent mRNA microarray profiling was performed on the approximately 27 tumor region samples to relate TCRbeta repertoire diversity to the local molecular phenotype. Technical replicate repertoires showed high reproducibility, with mean shared-clone rates about 0.91 and correlation coefficients above 0.95. TCRbeta repertoire sequencing covered 35 specimens from 5 patients: roughly 25 tumor regions, 5 adjacent noncancerous liver tissues and 5 peripheral blood samples. For each liver tumor, the study sampled five regions along with adjacent normal tissue and blood, and applied TCRbeta repertoire sequencing, expression microarrays and whole-exome sequencing. The tumors of the five patients were staged as T1-T3 N0M0, with maximum diameters ranging from roughly 4.2 to 10 cm. Samples yielded roughly 3.5 to 7.13 million productive TCRbeta reads; read depth did not differ significantly between tissue types. What the authors observed across the whole study: Repertoire overlap was higher between tumor regions (mean roughly 35%) than tumor-adjacent (approximately 17%) or tumor-blood (approximately 14%) pairs, consistent with antigen-driven expansion. A significantly larger repertoire fraction was made up by the top 250 clones in tumors than in blood (p = 0.039). Just about 7.5-24% of top clones turned up in all five regions of a tumor, which suggests spatial heterogeneity among tumor-infiltrating T cells. The study included only five patients, and the authors note findings should be validated in a larger study. Since the samples were bulk and unsorted, there was no way to compare CD4+ and CD8+ T cell repertoires. Only the TCR beta chain was sequenced, so true repertoire diversity is likely underestimated because unpaired alpha chains were not captured.

The CDR3, from cysteine to phenylalanine, totals 13 residues. The DNA shown is the 39-base CDR3, in frame from base 1. On this clonotype: Its recognized antigen is unknown. No quality values exist for individual bases; no much larger clone is one base distant.

Without any cell sorting, total RNA and DNA were extracted together from about 19-30 mg of bulk tissue using the AllPrep DNA/RNA mini kit. Between November 2015 and March 2016, roughly 5 patients in China with histopathologically diagnosed primary liver carcinoma had their tumors surgically resected. At the time of sampling, the patients were treatment-naive and had chronic HBV infection. Five spatially separated regions were sampled per tumor: superior, inferior, left-lateral and right-lateral poles, plus the tumor centre. Histology showed that every tumor sample contained more than 80% viable tumor cells. Fresh tumor and adjacent tissue pieces were bisected, with one half stored in RNAlater at -80 degrees C and the other half sent for histology. TCRbeta-specific cDNA was reverse-transcribed from roughly 500 ng total RNA using a constant-region primer and ProtoScript II reverse transcriptase. Construction of the TCRbeta libraries relied on three nested rounds of multiplex PCR, following a slightly modified ARM-PCR procedure. Multiplex TRBV1-TRBV30 forward primers and a Cbeta reverse primer were used in the first two PCR rounds, each of which was run for around 9 cycles. Sample barcodes and Illumina adapters were attached in a final 25-cycle PCR using Deep VentR polymerase. Before sequencing, amplicons of 200-500 bp were gel-purified using a QIAquick gel extraction kit. TCRbeta amplicons were sequenced on an Illumina HiSeq 2500 with 250-bp paired-end reads. The source study handled its data this way. Quality trimming of reads was performed with Trimmomatic v0.33, and paired reads were merged with FLASH v1.2.11 so that full CDR3 sequences could be recovered. MiGEC v1.2.1b assigned V, D and J germline segments to the rearranged TCRbeta sequences. Clonotype statistics and Shannon-Wiener diversity indices were computed with VDJtools v1.0.0. To cut down on sampling bias, every analysis after diversity analysis relied on just the 250 most abundant clonotypes from each sample. The raw public reads went through TCRdb reprocessing: fastp at Q25, MiXCR clone calling, in-frame beta chains kept. Entries that share a CDR3 protein sequence are merged under the most common genes and DNA. For this entry, the V and J calls and clone size follow TCRdb and not the study's own pipeline. The sample yields about 43,000 distinct CDR3 sequences; around 72% were counted once. The ten largest clones represent approximately 19% of the sample.

This chain joins TRBV12-3 or TRBV12-4 to TRBJ2-3; the central 7 bases match TRBD2. The TCR sequence derives from a man aged 35-49 years with primary liver carcinoma and hepatitis B virus infection. The specimen sequenced was liver tumor tissue from sampling region 2. This sample's cell subset or site label indicates: tumor region T2, inferior pole. The nucleotide sequence is TGTGTCGGCAGTACTAGCGGCACAGATACGCAGTATTTT. It encodes CVGSTSGTDTQYF.